The sequence of this T cell receptor beta chain was determined in a study of cytomegalovirus exposure and HLA in healthy donors. Only a few counts were recorded for this clone. Its antigen remains unidentified. Unmatched junction bases numbered 6, after V lost 3 bases and J lost 1 base. The germline V gene encodes CDR1 SGHNT and CDR2 YYREEE (reference sequence). The CDR3 totals 18 residues. Study conclusions and caveats: As a later analysis showed, several of the most significant clusters appeared to be linked to common viral pathogens.

Healthy donors of bone marrow made up the group. Though probably carrying unrecorded immune exposures, donors were nominally healthy at sampling. 13 Jbeta primers and 60 Vbeta primers were used for the PCR. The method was immunoSEQ multiplex PCR; TCRdb's version includes in-frame clones alone and lacks a portion of them. The sample lists about 190,000 clones; over 60% were seen once. What was sequenced was PBMCs. This clonotype originated in a man aged 30 to 39 in good health and CMV-seropositive. The genes are TRBV5-4 and TRBJ2-6; 11 bases line up with TRBD1. CDR3 in DNA: TGTGCCAGCAGCTCTCGGGACAGGGGGTTATCTGGGGCCAACGTCCTGACTTTC. Translating gives CASSSRDRGLSGANVLTF. Together with reference TRBV5-4 and TRBJ2-6, the CDR3 gives the full variable domain: ETGVTQSPTHLIKTRGQQVTLRCSSQSGHNTVSWYQQALGQGPQFIFQYYREEENGRGNFPPRFSGLQFPNYSSELNVNALELDDSALYLCASSSRDRGLSGANVLTFGAGSRLTVL.